Within the sample, the clone carrying this TCR beta chain is medium-sized. The data were taken from a study of immune reconstitution after stem cell transplant in scleroderma. V was clipped by 2 bases and J by 7 bases, with 6 bases between them. This CDR3 comprises 12 residues. TCRdb redid the calling of the RT-PCR reads with MiXCR, one entry per CDR3 protein. The sample has around 2,200 distinct CDR3 sequences; roughly a tenth are singletons. This sequence joins TRBV12-3 or TRBV12-4 and TRBJ2-1; no reliable D call. This material was obtained before or after autologous hematopoietic stem cell transplantation (not recorded which). The sequence came from a female donor with systemic sclerosis. CDR3 nucleotide sequence: TGTGCCAGCAGTTTATACGGGAATGAGCAGTTCTTC. Its protein is CASSLYGNEQFF.